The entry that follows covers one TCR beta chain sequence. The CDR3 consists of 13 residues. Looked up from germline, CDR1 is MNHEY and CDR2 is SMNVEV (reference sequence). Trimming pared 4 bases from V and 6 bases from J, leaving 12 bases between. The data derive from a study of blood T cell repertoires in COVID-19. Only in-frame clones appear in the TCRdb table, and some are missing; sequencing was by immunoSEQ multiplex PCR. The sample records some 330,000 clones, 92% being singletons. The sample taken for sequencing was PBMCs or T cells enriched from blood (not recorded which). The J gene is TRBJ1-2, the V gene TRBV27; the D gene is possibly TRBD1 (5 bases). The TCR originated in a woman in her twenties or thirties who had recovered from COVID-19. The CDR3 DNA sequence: TGTGCCAGCAGTTCCGCGGGACCTAATGGCTACACCTTC. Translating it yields CASSSAGPNGYTF.